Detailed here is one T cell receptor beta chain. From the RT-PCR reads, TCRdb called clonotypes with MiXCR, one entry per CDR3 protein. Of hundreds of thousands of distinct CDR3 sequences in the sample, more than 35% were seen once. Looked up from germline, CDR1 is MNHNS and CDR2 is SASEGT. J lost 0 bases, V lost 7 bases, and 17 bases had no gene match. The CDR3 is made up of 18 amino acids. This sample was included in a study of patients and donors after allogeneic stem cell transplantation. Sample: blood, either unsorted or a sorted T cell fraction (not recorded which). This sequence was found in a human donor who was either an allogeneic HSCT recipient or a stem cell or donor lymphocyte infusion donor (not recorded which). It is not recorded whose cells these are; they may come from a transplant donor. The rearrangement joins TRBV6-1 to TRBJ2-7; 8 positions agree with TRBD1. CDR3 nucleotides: TGTGCCAGCACCAGACGCCAGAAAGGACAGGGCGTCTCCTACGAGCAGTACTTC. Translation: CASTRRQKGQGVSYEQYF.